This TCR beta chain was recovered during a study of blood T cell repertoires in COVID-19. Overall study: Some COVID-19 samples were acute and others convalescent; all came from the United States, Italy and Spain. In each case, the material was cDNA or gDNA derived from T cells, B-cell-depleted T cells, or PBMCs.

Sequenced by immunoSEQ multiplex PCR; TCRdb stores in-frame clones only, minus some. The sample lists some 100,000 clones, about nine tenths seen once, with 10% in the top ten. Germline CDR1 is KGHDR and CDR2 is SFDVKD. Trimming at V came to 0 bases and at J to 3 bases, leaving 6 bases not matched to a gene. The length of the CDR3 is 17 residues. Sequenced material: peripheral blood. The sequence derives from a man aged 50-59 years with acute or convalescent COVID-19. This rearrangement joins TRBV24-1 to TRBJ2-1; 8 nucleotides match TRBD1. CDR3 protein: CATSDLGPGQGYNEQFF. In DNA, the CDR3 is TGTGCCACCAGTGATTTGGGACCCGGACAGGGCTACAATGAGCAGTTCTTC.